This entry features one T cell receptor (beta chain) sequence. The data were taken from a study of blood T cell repertoires in COVID-19. Only in-frame clones appear in the TCRdb table, and some are missing; sequencing was by immunoSEQ multiplex PCR. The sample lists hundreds of thousands of clones, around four fifths occurring once. Germline values: CDR1 SGHVS, CDR2 FNYEAQ. V dropped 2 bases and J dropped 5 bases, with 13 bases sitting between them. This CDR3 region has 15 residues. This TCR came from a woman in her 70s with active or convalescent COVID-19. The rearrangement links TRBV7-6 to TRBJ2-1, with D maybe TRBD2 (6 bases). The sample was peripheral blood. The CDR3 DNA reads as TGTGCCAGCAGCTTATTTAGCGGAACCCACAATGAGCAGTTCTTC. The encoded protein is CASSLFSGTHNEQFF.